A single sample gave rise to the 25 T cell receptor beta chains below, sequenced in a study of Tregs in tolerant kidney transplant recipients. Mixed chimerism was transient after nonmyeloablative marrow transplants from related graft donors. The data were produced by immunoSEQ multiplex PCR, yet TCRdb's version contains in-frame clones alone and is incomplete. Of about 21,000 clones in the sample, around 85% are singletons; the top ten hold about a quarter. The source was CD8+ T cells from blood (PBMCs), collected 6 months after the transplant. Source of these receptors: a human patient who received a combined kidney and bone marrow transplant. Some T cells may have come from the graft donor.

In nucleotides, the CDR3 is TGTGCCAGCAGCCAAGACCCGTGCTGTGGTCTAGACAGGCATCGTTATGGCTACACCTTC. Its translation is CASSQDPCCGLDRHRYGYTF. The gene calls are TRBV4-2 and TRBJ1-2; the D gene is possibly TRBD1 (6 bases). This CDR3 is 20 amino acids long. The germline gives CDR1 LGHNA, CDR2 YNFKEQ. The V gene lost 0 bases and the J gene lost 5 bases, with 28 bases spanning the gap.

The chain uses TRBV5-1 and TRBJ2-7, with 7 bases that match TRBD1. Germline lookup yields CDR1 SGHRS and CDR2 YFSETQ. Trimming cost V 0 bases and J 2 bases; bases outside gene matches: 2. The CDR3 loop spans 14 amino acids. The DNA of the CDR3 is TGCGCCAGCAGCTTGGCGACAGGGCCCTACGAGCAGTACTTC. It specifies CASSLATGPYEQYF. The whole variable domain, remainder taken from reference TRBV5-1 and TRBJ2-7, is KAGVTQTPRYLIKTRGQQVTLSCSPISGHRSVSWYQQTPGQGLQFLFEYFSETQRNKGNFPGRFSGRQFSNSRSEMNVSTLELGDSALYLCASSLATGPYEQYFGPGTRLTVT.

The chain has TRBV7-9 and TRBJ2-7, with TRBD2 matching over 9 bases. The CDR3 sequence is 16 residues long. The V and J ends lost 5 bases and 5 bases, in that order; junction bases with no gene match: 13. In germline, CDR1 is SEHNR, CDR2 FQNEAQ (reference sequence). The CDR3 loop reads CASSERLAGVFHEQYF. CDR3 nucleotide sequence: TGTGCCAGCAGCGAACGGTTAGCGGGGGTGTTCCACGAGCAGTACTTC.

In its sample, this clone was seen a few times. The sample has other DNA sequences that encode this CDR3 too. The chain carries TRBV9 and TRBJ2-3, with D maybe TRBD2 (6 bases). Per germline, CDR1 SGDLS and CDR2 YYNGEE. V was pared by 1 base and J by 0 bases, with 9 bases between. This CDR3 has 15 residues. The CDR3 protein is CASSVLASSTDTQYF. The CDR3 DNA is TGTGCCAGCAGCGTACTAGCGTCTAGCACAGATACGCAGTATTTT.

The table lists this clone with a count of one. The rearrangement uses TRBV6-5 and TRBJ1-1; D remains unclear. In germline, CDR1 is MNHEY, CDR2 SVGAGI. Trimming cost V 5 bases and J 2 bases, with 9 bases left between them. The CDR3 sequence is 13 residues long. The CDR3 reads CASSLSGNTEAFF. The CDR3 region has the DNA TGTGCCAGCAGTCTATCAGGTAACACTGAAGCTTTCTTT.

The genes are TRBV5-6 and TRBJ1-1, with a possible D match to TRBD1 (5 bases). CDR1 and CDR2 (germline): SGHDT, YYEEEE. This CDR3 has 12 residues. V was cut by 3 bases and J by 3 bases, with 6 bases left in between. The CDR3: CASSWGDTEAFF. For the CDR3, the DNA is TGTGCCAGCAGCTGGGGGGACACTGAAGCTTTCTTT.

The chain joins TRBV9 to TRBJ2-2; 10 bases line up with TRBD2. Germline loops: CDR1 SGDLS, CDR2 YYNGEE. Losses at the gene ends were 0 bases for V and 4 bases for J; bases not matched to a gene: 6. The CDR3 runs 17 residues. This CDR3 reads CASSVVPSGGVTGELFF. Here the CDR3 DNA reads TGTGCCAGCAGCGTAGTACCCAGCGGGGGGGTCACCGGGGAGCTGTTTTTT.

The V and J genes are TRBV11-2 and TRBJ2-1; 9 positions agree with TRBD1. The CDR3 length is 15 residues. The ends lost 6 bases at V and 7 bases at J; junction bases unmatched: 10. Germline V gene lookup returns CDR1 SGHAT and CDR2 FQNNGV. As DNA, the CDR3 is TGTGCCAGCAGGGGGACAGGGCAGGTTCGGAATGAGCAGTTCTTC. Amino acids: CASRGTGQVRNEQFF.

This chain links TRBV4-2 with TRBJ2-1, with TRBD2 matching 11 bases. J lost 9 bases, V lost 0 bases, and 7 bases had no gene match. The CDR3 covers 16 residues. Germline CDR1 reads LGHNA; CDR2 reads YNFKEQ. The CDR3, as DNA: TGTGCCAGCAGCCAAGAAGGGAGACTAGCGGGGAGTGAGCAGTTCTTC. This gives the protein CASSQEGRLAGSEQFF.

This chain links TRBV9 with TRBJ2-1; D gene uncertain. The CDR3 extends over 15 amino acids. V was pared by 4 bases and J by 7 bases, with 18 bases between. Per the germline V gene, CDR1 is SGDLS and CDR2 is YYNGEE. For the CDR3, the DNA is TGTGCCAGCAGCTCACGTCTAGATAGTGGGAATGAGCAGTTCTTC. This translates into CASSSRLDSGNEQFF.

V gene TRBV2 combines with J gene TRBJ2-7; D perhaps matches TRBD2 (6 bases). The V end lost 5 bases, the J end lost 7 bases, and 15 bases lay between the germline ends. This CDR3 region has 13 residues. Germline V gene data show CDR1 as SNHLY and CDR2 as FYNNEI. CDR3 sequence: CASSRDFPWEQYF. The CDR3 DNA follows: TGTGCCAGCAGTCGGGACTTCCCTTGGGAGCAGTACTTC.

The rearrangement joins TRBV6-6 to TRBJ2-5, with D perhaps TRBD2 (5 bases). Between the trimmed V and J ends, which lost 3 bases and 4 bases, there was a span of 15 bases. The CDR3 loop spans 15 amino acids. Germline V gene lookup returns CDR1 MNHNY and CDR2 SVGAGI (reference sequence). CDR3 protein: CASSYIWASGETQYF. Here the CDR3 DNA reads TGTGCCAGCAGTTATATTTGGGCCAGCGGAGAGACCCAGTACTTC.

The rearrangement links TRBV9 to TRBJ2-7; D is unresolved. The germline V and J ends were trimmed by 1 base and 5 bases, with 16 bases remaining between them. The CDR3 covers 15 residues. Germline V gene lookup returns CDR1 SGDLS and CDR2 YYNGEE. The CDR3 sequence: CASSVFGRPLDEQYF. CDR3 in DNA: TGTGCCAGCAGCGTATTCGGCAGGCCCCTGGACGAGCAGTACTTC.

The chain carries TRBV4-1 and TRBJ2-5, with D perhaps matching TRBD2 (6 bases). The CDR3 totals 15 residues. The V end lost 5 bases, the J end lost 1 base, and 14 bases lay between the germline ends. From germline, CDR1 is MGHRA and CDR2 YSYEKL. CDR3 in amino acids: CASSSTGLPQETQYF. The DNA of the CDR3 is TGCGCCAGCAGCTCGACGGGACTGCCCCAAGAGACCCAGTACTTC.

The CDR3 loop reads CASSTRVSYEQYF. In DNA form, the CDR3 reads TGCGCCAGCAGCACCAGGGTCTCCTACGAGCAGTACTTC. The rearrangement uses TRBV4-1 and TRBJ2-7; perhaps TRBD1 as D (5 bases). The CDR3 length is 13 residues. CDR1 MGHRA and CDR2 YSYEKL come from the germline V gene. Trimming stripped 5 bases from V and 0 bases from J, with 8 bases between.

The chain uses TRBV6-4 and TRBJ2-3; TRBD2 might be the D (6 bases). V lost 6 bases and J 0 bases, leaving 13 bases between the germline ends. This CDR3 region has 15 residues. Germline assignment: CDR1 MRHNA and CDR2 SNTAGT. In DNA form, the CDR3 reads TGTGCCAGCAGCGATAAGGAGGGAAGCACAGATACGCAGTATTTT. Translated: CASSDKEGSTDTQYF.

The rearrangement links TRBV6-5 to TRBJ2-7, with D uncertain. The length of the CDR3 is 13 residues. In germline, CDR1 is MNHEY, CDR2 SVGAGI. The V and J ends lost 4 bases and 4 bases respectively, with 11 bases between them. CDR3 DNA: TGTGCCAGCAGTTCTACCCTCTCATACGAGCAGTACTTC. Protein product: CASSSTLSYEQYF.

The chain uses TRBV27 and TRBJ2-1; 9 positions match TRBD2. The V gene's germline CDR1 is MNHEY and CDR2 SMNVEV (reference sequence). V shed 5 bases and J 2 bases; nucleotides not matched to a gene: 7. The CDR3 has 16 amino acids. The CDR3 DNA sequence: TGTGCCAGCAGTATACGACTAGCGGATACCTACAATGAGCAGTTCTTC. Its protein is CASSIRLADTYNEQFF.

The rearrangement uses TRBV7-6 and TRBJ1-2, with D possibly TRBD1 on 5 matching bases. V shed 4 bases and J shed 5 bases, with 8 bases lying between them. The CDR3 totals 12 residues. Germline V gene data show CDR1 as SGHVS and CDR2 as FNYEAQ. CDR3 nucleotide sequence: TGTGCCAGCAGCTCCTGGACATATGGCTACACCTTC. Translation: CASSSWTYGYTF.

The chain is built from TRBV19 and TRBJ2-3, with 9 positions matching TRBD2. The CDR3 contains 15 residues. The germline gives CDR1 LNHDA, CDR2 SQIVND (reference sequence). V was pared by 5 bases and J by 8 bases, with 11 bases of the junction left unmatched. This CDR3 is CASSAGTSLTGTQYF. CDR3 in DNA: TGTGCCAGTAGTGCCGGGACTAGCCTCACTGGTACGCAGTATTTT. The whole variable domain, filled in from reference TRBV19 and TRBJ2-3, reads DGGITQSPKYLFRKEGQNVTLSCEQNLNHDAMYWYRQDPGQGLRLIYYSQIVNDFQKGDIAEGYSVSREKKESFPLTVTSAQKNPTAFYLCASSAGTSLTGTQYFGPGTRLTVL.

The chain is built from TRBV6-5 and TRBJ1-1, with TRBD1 as a possible D gene (5 bases). The length of the CDR3 is 13 residues. The germline V gene encodes CDR1 MNHEY and CDR2 SVGAGI. Trimming took off 4 bases at V and 3 bases at J, with 9 bases between the two ends. The CDR3 nucleotides read TGTGCCAGCAGTTCGGGGGGGTACACTGAAGCTTTCTTT. Protein sequence: CASSSGGYTEAFF.

The chain combines TRBV19 with TRBJ2-2; 7 nucleotides align to TRBD1. The CDR3 contains 14 residues. Germline loops: CDR1 LNHDA, CDR2 SQIVND (reference sequence). J gave up 5 bases and V 5 bases, and 5 bases lay outside the gene matches. Here the CDR3 reads CASSLTGSTGELFF. The CDR3 DNA reads as TGTGCCAGTAGTTTGACAGGGTCTACCGGGGAGCTGTTTTTT. The full variable domain, with the rest looked up from reference TRBV19 and TRBJ2-2, is DGGITQSPKYLFRKEGQNVTLSCEQNLNHDAMYWYRQDPGQGLRLIYYSQIVNDFQKGDIAEGYSVSREKKESFPLTVTSAQKNPTAFYLCASSLTGSTGELFFGEGSRLTVL.

The chain carries TRBV9 and TRBJ1-6; 7 bases align to TRBD1. Germline trimming cut 3 bases from V and 14 bases from J; bases unmatched to any gene: 8. This CDR3 region has 13 residues. In germline, CDR1 is SGDLS, CDR2 YYNGEE. CDR3 coding DNA: TGTGCCAGCAGCGATCCCACAGGGGCGGCCCTCCACTTT. Amino acids: CASSDPTGAALHF.

The chain links TRBV4-1 to TRBJ2-7; possible D gene TRBD2, 7 bases. V was clipped by 1 base and J by 2 bases, with 15 bases between them. The CDR3 totals 16 residues. Looked up from germline, CDR1 is MGHRA and CDR2 is YSYEKL. CDR3 bases: TGCGCCAGCAGCCAAGCTCCGGGGGGCTATGCCTACGAGCAGTACTTC. It codes for CASSQAPGGYAYEQYF.

The J gene is TRBJ2-7, the V gene TRBV13; 8 positions agree with TRBD2. The V gene's germline CDR1 is PRHDT and CDR2 FYEKMQ (reference sequence). The CDR3 totals 15 residues. V was pared by 1 base and J by 4 bases, with 6 bases of the junction left unmatched. The CDR3 region is CASSLVREGLYEQYF. In DNA form, the CDR3 reads TGTGCCAGCAGCTTAGTTCGGGAGGGCCTGTACGAGCAGTACTTC. The complete variable domain, with remaining parts taken from reference TRBV13 and TRBJ2-7, reads AAGVIQSPRHLIKEKRETATLKCYPIPRHDTVYWYQQGPGQDPQFLISFYEKMQSDKGSIPDRFSAQQFSDYHSELNMSSLELGDSALYFCASSLVREGLYEQYFGPGTRLTVT.